A single sample gave rise to the 24 T cell receptor beta chains below, sequenced in a study of OX40 agonist ivuxolimab in advanced cancers. Sequencing used immunoSEQ multiplex PCR; TCRdb keeps in-frame clones, though not all of them. Of some 30,000 clones listed, nearly 95% were seen once; the top ten hold about a tenth. Sequencing was performed on CD4+ or CD8+ T cells sorted from blood, taken in a trial of the OX40 agonist ivuxolimab. The receptors derive from an adult with an advanced solid tumor such as melanoma, head and neck, liver or kidney cancer.

This rearrangement joins TRBV6-5 to TRBJ1-3; D unclear. Germline CDR1 and CDR2: MNHEY and SVGAGI. This CDR3 has 15 residues. Trimming pared 2 bases from V and 0 bases from J, leaving 8 bases between. The CDR3 here is CASSYRSGSGNTIYF. CDR3 coding DNA: TGTGCCAGCAGTTACAGGTCCGGCTCTGGAAACACCATATATTTT.

V gene TRBV6-1 combines with J gene TRBJ1-1, with D possibly TRBD1 on 5 matching bases. There are 13 residues in the CDR3. The germline V and J ends were trimmed by 6 bases and 8 bases, with 16 bases remaining between them. The germline V gene encodes CDR1 MNHNS and CDR2 SASEGT. The CDR3 region is CASRRGSRAEAFF. Written as DNA, the CDR3 is TGTGCCAGCAGGCGGGGGTCAAGGGCGGAAGCTTTCTTT.

The genes are TRBV4-1 and TRBJ1-5, with D tentatively TRBD1 (5 bases). With 2 bases removed from V and 2 bases from J, the gap between germline ends came to 13 bases. Germline V CDR1 and CDR2: MGHRA, YSYEKL. The CDR3 contains 16 residues. The CDR3 DNA follows: TGCGCCAGCAGCCAATTAGGGGCGAGGGGCAATCAGCCCCAGCATTTT. Amino acid sequence: CASSQLGARGNQPQHF.

The V gene is TRBV9, the J gene TRBJ1-3; D not certain. In germline, CDR1 is SGDLS, CDR2 YYNGEE. V dropped 3 bases and J dropped 2 bases, with 12 bases sitting between them. The CDR3 is 15 residues long. DNA of the CDR3: TGTGCCAGCAGCGCACGGGGAGTTCCTGGAAACACCATATATTTT. Translating gives CASSARGVPGNTIYF.

The chain carries TRBV7-6 and TRBJ2-1; TRBD2 matches at 8 bases. Germline values: CDR1 SGHVS, CDR2 FNYEAQ. This CDR3 spans 15 amino acids. V shed 5 bases and J 6 bases; nucleotides not matched to a gene: 9. The CDR3 sequence is CASSRRRTSFNEQFF. The CDR3 coding sequence is TGTGCCAGCAGCCGAAGGCGGACTAGCTTCAATGAGCAGTTCTTC. The full variable domain, rest sourced from reference TRBV7-6 and TRBJ2-1, is GAGVSQSPRYKVTKRGQDVALRCDPISGHVSLYWYRQALGQGPEFLTYFNYEAQQDKSGLPNDRFSAERPEGSISTLTIQRTEQRDSAMYRCASSRRRTSFNEQFFGPGTRLTVL.

The chain recombines TRBV7-9 with TRBJ2-7; 7 bases line up with TRBD2. The CDR3 contains 12 residues. Germline V gene lookup returns CDR1 SEHNR and CDR2 FQNEAQ (reference sequence). In nucleotides, the CDR3 is TGTACACATAGCGGGTGCTCCTACGAGCAGTACTTC. Translation: CTHSGCSYEQYF.

This clone was recorded once. The rearrangement links TRBV6-1 to TRBJ1-3, with D perhaps TRBD1 (5 bases). The ends were cut back, 0 bases at V and 2 bases at J, with 11 bases in the middle. The CDR3 contains 16 residues. CDR1 MNHNS and CDR2 SASEGT come from the germline V gene. The chain's CDR3 is CASSEAVEGAGNTIYF. DNA for the CDR3: TGTGCCAGCAGTGAAGCAGTAGAAGGGGCTGGAAACACCATATATTTT.

The CDR3 here is CASSTRRTSDSYEQYF. DNA for the CDR3: TGTGCCAGCAGCACCCGCCGGACTAGCGACTCCTACGAGCAGTACTTC. This chain uses TRBV21-1 with TRBJ2-5; the tabulated D call, TRBD2, remains unverified against the DNA. The J call may be in error: the DNA end matches TRBJ2-7 better. TRBV21-1 constitutes a pseudogene. The CDR3 spans 16 residues.

As to this clone: Other DNA variants within this sample encode the same CDR3. The genes are TRBV6-5 and TRBJ2-7; no clear D. Trimming took 0 bases from V and 3 from J, leaving 6 bases between them. The CDR3 length is 13 residues. Germline V lookup: CDR1 MNHEY, CDR2 SVGAGI. CDR3 sequence reads: CASSYSRDYEQYF. CDR3 nucleotides: TGTGCCAGCAGTTACTCTAGGGACTACGAGCAGTACTTC.

This clone has a handful of counts. The rearrangement joins TRBV7-9 to TRBJ1-1; D unclear. Germline V lookup: CDR1 SEHNR, CDR2 FQNEAQ (reference sequence). The CDR3 has 14 amino acids. V dropped 1 base and J dropped 3 bases, with 9 bases sitting between them. The CDR3 region has the DNA TGTGCCAGCAGCTTAGGTCCCGTTTACACTGAAGCTTTCTTT. It is translated as CASSLGPVYTEAFF.

This chain joins TRBV4-2 and TRBJ2-6; 7 bases line up with TRBD1. The germline V gene encodes CDR1 LGHNA and CDR2 YNFKEQ. The length of the CDR3 is 17 residues. The V gene end was trimmed by 2 bases and the J gene end by 3 bases; junction bases not matched to a gene: 7. The CDR3 DNA sequence: TGTGCCAGCAGCCAATATTTAACAGGGGATGGGGCCAACGTCCTGACTTTC. Translating gives CASSQYLTGDGANVLTF.

The chain couples TRBV6-1 to TRBJ2-5; D is ambiguous. Germline values: CDR1 MNHNS, CDR2 SASEGT. V gave up 6 bases and J gave up 5 bases, with 16 bases separating them. This CDR3 comprises 14 residues. CDR3 bases: TGTGCCAGCAGACAAGACCCGATGGCCGAGACCCAGTACTTC. It encodes CASRQDPMAETQYF.

The V gene is TRBV27, the J gene TRBJ1-1, with a weak D call TRBD1 (6 bases). V was pared by 3 bases and J by 3 bases, with 11 bases between. The CDR3 is made up of 14 amino acids. The germline V gene has CDR1 MNHEY and CDR2 SMNVEV (reference sequence). CDR3 sequence: CASSLRGAHTEAFF. CDR3 nucleotides: TGTGCCAGCAGTTTGAGGGGGGCCCACACTGAAGCTTTCTTT.

The chain combines TRBV6-5 with TRBJ2-1; 8 bases fit TRBD2. V shed 2 bases, J shed 8 bases, and the junction held 8 bases outside the gene matches. The CDR3 consists of 15 residues. From germline, CDR1 is MNHEY and CDR2 SVGAGI. This CDR3 is CASSYAGGPSDEQFF. The CDR3 bases are TGTGCCAGCAGTTACGCGGGGGGCCCGTCAGATGAGCAGTTCTTC.

V gene TRBV7-9 combines with J gene TRBJ2-7; D gene ambiguous. The CDR3 extends over 12 amino acids. V gave up 5 bases and J gave up 0 bases, with 5 bases separating them. Looked up from germline, CDR1 is SEHNR and CDR2 is FQNEAQ (reference sequence). The CDR3 bases are TGTGCCAGCAGCGCGTCCTCCTACGAGCAGTACTTC. Amino acids: CASSASSYEQYF. The full variable domain, rest sourced from reference TRBV7-9 and TRBJ2-7, is DTGVSQNPRHKITKRGQNVTFRCDPISEHNRLYWYRQTLGQGPEFLTYFQNEAQLEKSRLLSDRFSAERPKGSFSTLEIQRTEQGDSAMYLCASSASSYEQYFGPGTRLTVT.

V usage is TRBV9 and J usage is TRBJ2-2; D is possibly TRBD2 (5 bases). Between the trimmed V and J ends, which lost 0 bases and 0 bases, there was a span of 9 bases. Germline lookup yields CDR1 SGDLS and CDR2 YYNGEE. The CDR3 totals 16 residues. CDR3 residues: CASSVVGGPNTGELFF. In DNA form, the CDR3 reads TGTGCCAGCAGCGTAGTGGGCGGGCCGAACACCGGGGAGCTGTTTTTT.

The chain links TRBV23-1 to TRBJ2-7, with a tentative D call TRBD1 (5 bases). TRBV23-1 is identified as an open reading frame with a role that is uncertain. This CDR3 is 16 amino acids long. Trimming stripped 7 bases from V and 3 bases from J, with 22 bases between. The CDR3 reads CASITPPWQGYYEQYF. Written as DNA, the CDR3 is TGCGCCAGCATTACCCCTCCGTGGCAGGGCTACTACGAGCAGTACTTC.

The V call is TRBV2, the J call TRBJ2-3; 7 bases match TRBD1. The CDR3 spans 17 residues. The ends lost 5 bases at V and 0 bases at J; junction bases unmatched: 11. Germline-derived CDR1 and CDR2 are SNHLY and FYNNEI. This CDR3 reads CASSTRQGQISTDTQYF. The CDR3 region has the DNA TGTGCCAGCAGTACAAGACAGGGCCAAATTAGCACAGATACGCAGTATTTT.

The chain links TRBV7-9 to TRBJ2-4; no clear D gene. The CDR3 consists of 12 residues. Germline V gene lookup returns CDR1 SEHNR and CDR2 FQNEAQ (reference sequence). Trimming cost V 5 bases and J 5 bases, with 7 bases left between them. The CDR3 DNA sequence: TGTGCCAGCAGCCCGACGCAAAACATTCAGTACTTC. This encodes CASSPTQNIQYF. Complete variable domain (other parts from reference TRBV7-9 and TRBJ2-4): DTGVSQNPRHKITKRGQNVTFRCDPISEHNRLYWYRQTLGQGPEFLTYFQNEAQLEKSRLLSDRFSAERPKGSFSTLEIQRTEQGDSAMYLCASSPTQNIQYFGAGTRLSVL.

V gene TRBV11-3 combines with J gene TRBJ2-7, with D perhaps TRBD1 (5 bases). Germline V lookup: CDR1 SGHNT, CDR2 YENEEA. V lost 2 bases and J 5 bases, leaving 10 bases between the germline ends. CDR3 length: 13 residues. The CDR3 protein is CASSLFQTDEQYF. DNA for the CDR3: TGTGCCAGCAGCTTATTTCAGACAGACGAGCAGTACTTC.

The V call is TRBV7-9, the J call TRBJ2-7, with a possible D match to TRBD2 (6 bases). The germline V and J ends were trimmed by 5 bases and 0 bases, with 17 bases remaining between them. The germline V gene encodes CDR1 SEHNR and CDR2 FQNEAQ (reference sequence). This CDR3 comprises 16 residues. CDR3 sequence (DNA): TGTGCCAGCAGCCCTCGGGACTCTAGGAGCTCCTACGAGCAGTACTTC. This codes for CASSPRDSRSSYEQYF.

This clone has a single count. This chain links TRBV6-6 with TRBJ1-1; a weak D match, TRBD1 (6 bases). Trimming shortened V by 8 bases and J by 6 bases, and 16 bases separated the two germline ends. CDR1 and CDR2 (germline): MNHNY, SVGAGI (reference sequence). The CDR3 runs to 13 residues. CDR3 region: CASQQGLGAEAFF. The CDR3 DNA follows: TGTGCCAGCCAACAGGGCCTGGGAGCTGAAGCTTTCTTT.

The chain uses TRBV1 and TRBJ1-2. TRBV1 is termed a pseudogene. This CDR3 has 15 residues. The CDR3 nucleotides are TGCACCAGCAGCCATTCCGGGGGGCATAACTATGGCTACACCTTC. This gives the protein CTSSHSGGHNYGYTF.

DNA of the CDR3: TGTGCCACCAGCAGAGATCCTGGACAGGGGGTCTATGGCTACACCTTC. It specifies CATSRDPGQGVYGYTF. V gene TRBV15 combines with J gene TRBJ1-2; TRBD1 matches at 10 bases. The germline gives CDR1 LNHNV, CDR2 YYDKDF (reference sequence). With 0 bases clipped from V and 4 bases from J, the junction kept 5 bases outside the gene matches. The CDR3 extends over 16 amino acids.